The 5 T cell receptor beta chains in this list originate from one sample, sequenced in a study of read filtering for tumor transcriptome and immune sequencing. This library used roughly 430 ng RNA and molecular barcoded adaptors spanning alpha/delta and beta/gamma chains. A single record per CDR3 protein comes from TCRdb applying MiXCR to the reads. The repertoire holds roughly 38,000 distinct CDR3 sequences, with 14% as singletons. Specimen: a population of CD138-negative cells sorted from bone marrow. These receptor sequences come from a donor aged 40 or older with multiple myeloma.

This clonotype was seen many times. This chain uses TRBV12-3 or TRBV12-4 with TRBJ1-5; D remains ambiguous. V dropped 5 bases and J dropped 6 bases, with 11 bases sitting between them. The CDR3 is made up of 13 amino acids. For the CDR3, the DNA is TGTGCCAGCAGTGGGTCGTTGGTTCAGCCCCAGCATTTT. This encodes CASSGSLVQPQHF.

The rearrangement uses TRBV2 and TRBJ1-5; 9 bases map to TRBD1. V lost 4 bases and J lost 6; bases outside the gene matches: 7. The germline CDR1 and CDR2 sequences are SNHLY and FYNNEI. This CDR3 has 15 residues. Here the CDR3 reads CASSGGQGGGQPQHF. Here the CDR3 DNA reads TGTGCCAGCAGTGGGGGACAGGGAGGAGGTCAGCCCCAGCATTTT. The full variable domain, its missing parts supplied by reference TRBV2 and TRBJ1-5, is EPEVTQTPSHQVTQMGQEVILRCVPISNHLYFYWYRQILGQKVEFLVSFYNNEISEKSEIFDDQFSVERPDGSNFTLKIRSTKLEDSAMYFCASSGGQGGGQPQHFGDGTRLSIL.

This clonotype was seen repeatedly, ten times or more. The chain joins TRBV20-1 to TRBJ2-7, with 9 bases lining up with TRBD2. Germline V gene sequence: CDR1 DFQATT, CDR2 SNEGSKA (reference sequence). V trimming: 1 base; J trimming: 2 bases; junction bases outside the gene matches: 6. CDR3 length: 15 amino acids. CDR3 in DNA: TGCAGTGCTAGAGCTGCTAGCGGGGCACCCTACGAGCAGTACTTC. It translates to CSARAASGAPYEQYF.

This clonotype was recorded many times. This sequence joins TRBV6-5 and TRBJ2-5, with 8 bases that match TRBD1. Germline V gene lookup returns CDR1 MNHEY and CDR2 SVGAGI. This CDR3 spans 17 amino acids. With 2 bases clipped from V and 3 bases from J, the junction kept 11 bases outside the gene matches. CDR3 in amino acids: CASSYPLTDRGEETQYF. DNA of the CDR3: TGTGCCAGCAGTTACCCCCTGACCGACAGGGGAGAAGAGACCCAGTACTTC.

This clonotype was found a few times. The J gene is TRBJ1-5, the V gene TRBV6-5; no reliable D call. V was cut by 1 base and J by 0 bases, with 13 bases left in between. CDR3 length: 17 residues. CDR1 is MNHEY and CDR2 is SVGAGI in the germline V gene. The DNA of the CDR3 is TGTGCCAGCAGTTACTACCCGGTGGGGTATAGCAATCAGCCCCAGCATTTT. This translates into CASSYYPVGYSNQPQHF.